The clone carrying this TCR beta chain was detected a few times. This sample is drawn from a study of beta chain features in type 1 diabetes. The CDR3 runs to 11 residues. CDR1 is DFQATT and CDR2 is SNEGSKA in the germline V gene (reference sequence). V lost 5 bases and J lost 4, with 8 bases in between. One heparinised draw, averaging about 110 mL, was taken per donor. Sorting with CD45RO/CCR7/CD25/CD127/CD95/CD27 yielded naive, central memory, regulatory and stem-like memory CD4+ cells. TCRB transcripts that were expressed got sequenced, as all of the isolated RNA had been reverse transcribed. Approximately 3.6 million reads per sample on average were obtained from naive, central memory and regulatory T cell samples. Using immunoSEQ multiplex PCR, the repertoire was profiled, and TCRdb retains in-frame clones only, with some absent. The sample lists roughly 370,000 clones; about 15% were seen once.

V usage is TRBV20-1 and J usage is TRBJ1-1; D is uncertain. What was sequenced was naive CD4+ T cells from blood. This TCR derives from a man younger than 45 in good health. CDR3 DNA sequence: TGCAGTGCTGCCTGGGGCACTGAAGCTTTCTTT. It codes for CSAAWGTEAFF.